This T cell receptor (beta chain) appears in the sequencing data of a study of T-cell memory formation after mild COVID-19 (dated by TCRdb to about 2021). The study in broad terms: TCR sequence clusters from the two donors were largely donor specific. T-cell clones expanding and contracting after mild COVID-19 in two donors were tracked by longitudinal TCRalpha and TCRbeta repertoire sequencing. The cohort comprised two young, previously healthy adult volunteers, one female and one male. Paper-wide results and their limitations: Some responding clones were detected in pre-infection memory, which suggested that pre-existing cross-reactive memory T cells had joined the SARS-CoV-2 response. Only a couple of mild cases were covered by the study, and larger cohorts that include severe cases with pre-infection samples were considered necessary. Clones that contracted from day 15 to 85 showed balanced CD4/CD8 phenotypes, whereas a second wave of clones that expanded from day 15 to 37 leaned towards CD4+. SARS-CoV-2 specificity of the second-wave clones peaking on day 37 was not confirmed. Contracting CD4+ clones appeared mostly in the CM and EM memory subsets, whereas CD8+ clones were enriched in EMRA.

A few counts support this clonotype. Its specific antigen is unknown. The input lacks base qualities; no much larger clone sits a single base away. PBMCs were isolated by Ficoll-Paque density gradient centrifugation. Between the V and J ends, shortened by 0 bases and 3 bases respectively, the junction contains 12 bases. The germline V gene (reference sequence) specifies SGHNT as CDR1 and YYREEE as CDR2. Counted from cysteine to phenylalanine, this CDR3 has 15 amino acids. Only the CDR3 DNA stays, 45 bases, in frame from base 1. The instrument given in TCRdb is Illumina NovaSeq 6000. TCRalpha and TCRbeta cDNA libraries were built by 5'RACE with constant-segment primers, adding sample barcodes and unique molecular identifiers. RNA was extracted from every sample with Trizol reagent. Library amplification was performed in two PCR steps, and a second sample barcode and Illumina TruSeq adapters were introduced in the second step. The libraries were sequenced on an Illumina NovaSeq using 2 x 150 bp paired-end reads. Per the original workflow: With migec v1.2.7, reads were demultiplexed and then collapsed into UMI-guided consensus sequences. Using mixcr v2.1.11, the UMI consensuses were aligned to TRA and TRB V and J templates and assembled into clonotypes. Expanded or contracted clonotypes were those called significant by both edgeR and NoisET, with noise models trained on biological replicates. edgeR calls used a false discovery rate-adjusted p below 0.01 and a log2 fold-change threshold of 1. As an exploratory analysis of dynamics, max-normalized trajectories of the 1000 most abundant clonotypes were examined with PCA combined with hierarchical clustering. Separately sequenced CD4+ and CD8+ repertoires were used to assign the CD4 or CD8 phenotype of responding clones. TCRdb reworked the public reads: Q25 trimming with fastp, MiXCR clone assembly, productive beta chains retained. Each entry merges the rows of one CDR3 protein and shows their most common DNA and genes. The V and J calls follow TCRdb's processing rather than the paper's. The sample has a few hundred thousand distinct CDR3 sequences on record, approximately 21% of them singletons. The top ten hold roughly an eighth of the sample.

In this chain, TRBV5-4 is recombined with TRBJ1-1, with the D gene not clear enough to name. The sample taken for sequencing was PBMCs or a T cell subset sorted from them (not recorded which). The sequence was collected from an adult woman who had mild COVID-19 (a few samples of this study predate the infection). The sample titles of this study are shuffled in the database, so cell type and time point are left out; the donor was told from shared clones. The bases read TGTGCCAGCAGCTTGGTCGAGCTATCTGACACTGAAGCTTTCTTT. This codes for CASSLVELSDTEAFF.